The clone carrying this T cell receptor beta chain has a handful of counts. This sample was included in a study of identical twins. TCRdb re-analysed the 5' RACE reads in MiXCR, keeping a single row per CDR3 protein. This table has fewer than 900,000 distinct CDR3 sequences, approximately 18% appearing once. Germline assignment: CDR1 SQVTM and CDR2 ANQGSEA. This CDR3 spans 14 amino acids. With V trimmed by 6 bases and J by 1 base, 3 bases remained unmatched. These data also featured in a second study, about T cells expressing NK-cell markers. Per that paper: An anti-gamma-delta TCR antibody restricted sorting to alpha-beta TCR T cells in several experiments.

The source material was PBMCs. This clonotype was sampled from a woman aged 18-29 years in good health. V is TRBV29-1 and J is TRBJ2-3; 11 positions agree with TRBD2. CDR3 in amino acids: CSVLAGGRTDTQYF. Here the CDR3 DNA reads TGCAGCGTCTTAGCGGGAGGGCGCACAGATACGCAGTATTTT.